This TCR beta chain was profiled in a study of blood T cell repertoires in COVID-19. As for the study in general: In each case, the material was cDNA or gDNA derived from T cells, B-cell-depleted T cells, or PBMCs.

Measured with immunoSEQ multiplex PCR; TCRdb has only the in-frame clones, and not every one. The sample includes 280,000 or so clones, approximately 88% of them seen just once. Trimming removed 6 bases from V and 3 bases from J, with 14 bases in between. The CDR3 sequence is 13 residues long. CDR1 and CDR2 from the germline V gene are SQVTM and ANQGSEA. The material sequenced was peripheral blood. The rearrangement joins TRBV29-1 to TRBJ1-1; D may be TRBD1 (6 bases). This receptor was taken from a man aged 18 to 30 with active or convalescent COVID-19. The CDR3 reads CSVRTDWDTEAFF. The CDR3 DNA is TGCAGCGTCAGGACAGATTGGGACACTGAAGCTTTCTTT. The full variable domain, with the rest looked up from reference TRBV29-1 and TRBJ1-1, is SAVISQKPSRDICQRGTSLTIQCQVDSQVTMMFWYRQQPGQSLTLIATANQGSEATYESGFVIDKFPISRPNLTFSTLTVSNMSPEDSSIYLCSVRTDWDTEAFFGQGTRLTVV.